This T cell receptor beta chain was captured in a study of CD39 and CD103 CD8 tumor-infiltrating T cells. The repertoire was sequenced with immunoSEQ multiplex PCR; TCRdb's copy has only in-frame clones and lacks some. The table includes approximately 18,000 clones, 85% to 95% detected once. The CDR3 consists of 14 residues. Germline V lookup: CDR1 SGHVS, CDR2 FQNEAQ. V lost 5 bases, J lost 4 bases, and 9 bases lay in between. V usage is TRBV7-8 and J usage is TRBJ1-6; maybe TRBD1 (5 bases). The sequenced sample was CD8+ T cells sorted from blood. As to subset: total memory CD8 T cells (CD45RA-CCR7+/-) from blood or uninvolved lymph node. This sequence originates from a human donor with head and neck squamous cell carcinoma. CDR3 sequence reads: CASSARQYNSPLHF. In DNA form, the CDR3 reads TGTGCCAGCAGCGCCCGACAGTATAATTCACCCCTCCACTTT.